This entry lists 29 T cell receptor beta chains sequenced from one sample in a study of T-cell reconstitution after alpha-beta-depleted transplantation in children. Unique molecular identifiers tagged the TCRbeta library. TCRdb ran MiXCR on the PCR reads and lists one entry per CDR3 protein. The sample carries 65,000 to 90,000 distinct CDR3 sequences, roughly 10% recorded once. Specimen: PBMCs, collected before TCRalphabeta/CD19-depleted stem cell transplant. Source of these receptors: a boy between 10 and 17 years old with acute myeloid leukemia, due to receive a stem cell transplant.

The V gene is TRBV11-2, the J gene TRBJ2-1; 9 bases are a match to TRBD2. This CDR3 has 15 residues. V lost 4 bases, J lost 7 bases, and 8 bases stayed unmatched. From germline, CDR1 is SGHAT and CDR2 FQNNGV. In DNA form, the CDR3 reads TGTGCCAGCAGCTCATGGCTAGCGGGAACTAATGAGCAGTTCTTC. Protein product: CASSSWLAGTNEQFF.

In this sample, this clonotype turned up many times. The rearrangement links TRBV6-5 to TRBJ2-3; maybe TRBD2 (6 bases). The ends were cut back, 6 bases at V and 2 bases at J, with 21 bases in the middle. The CDR3 has 17 residues. CDR1 and CDR2 (germline): MNHEY, SVGAGI. Written as DNA, the CDR3 is TGTGCCAGCAGCCGTGGGGTAGCGGCGGGACTCACAGATACGCAGTATTTT. Translating it yields CASSRGVAAGLTDTQYF.

This clonotype came up many times. V is TRBV7-9 and J is TRBJ1-4; TRBD1 matches 7 bases. Germline-derived CDR1 and CDR2 are SEHNR and FQNEAQ (reference sequence). After removal of 3 bases from V and 10 bases from J, the junction contained 8 bases not matched to a gene. This CDR3 has 14 amino acids. CDR3 nucleotides: TGTGCCAGCAGCTTCCCGGACAGGATTGGAAAACTGTTTTTT. Translation gives CASSFPDRIGKLFF. Variable domain in full (rest from reference TRBV7-9 and TRBJ1-4): DTGVSQNPRHKITKRGQNVTFRCDPISEHNRLYWYRQTLGQGPEFLTYFQNEAQLEKSRLLSDRFSAERPKGSFSTLEIQRTEQGDSAMYLCASSFPDRIGKLFFGSGTQLSVL.

In its sample, this clonotype was seen many times. The chain is built from TRBV12-3 or TRBV12-4 and TRBJ2-1; TRBD2 matches 7 bases. V shed 5 bases, J shed 1 base, and the junction held 5 bases outside the gene matches. There are 15 residues in the CDR3. The CDR3 DNA is TGTGCCAGCAGTCGACTAGCCAGTTCCTACAATGAGCAGTTCTTC. Translated, it gives CASSRLASSYNEQFF.

This clonotype has a count of ten or more. This chain uses TRBV7-2 with TRBJ2-3; 8 bases line up with TRBD2. From germline, CDR1 is SGHTA and CDR2 FQGNSA. The CDR3 covers 16 residues. J lost 5 bases, V lost 2 bases, and 9 bases had no gene match. CDR3 sequence reads: CASSLMAGGRGDTQYF. The CDR3 nucleotides are TGTGCCAGCAGCTTAATGGCGGGGGGACGCGGAGATACGCAGTATTTT. Full variable domain (rest looked up from reference TRBV7-2 and TRBJ2-3): GAGVSQSPSNKVTEKGKDVELRCDPISGHTALYWYRQSLGQGLEFLIYFQGNSAPDKSGLPSDRFSAERTGGSVSTLTIQRTQQEDSAVYLCASSLMAGGRGDTQYFGPGTRLTVL.

This clonotype was picked up a small number of times. This chain uses TRBV19 with TRBJ2-2; D might be TRBD1 (6 bases). This CDR3 contains 16 residues. V shed 3 bases and J shed 3 bases, with 14 bases lying between them. Germline CDR1 and CDR2: LNHDA and SQIVND (reference sequence). The CDR3 DNA follows: TGTGCCAGTAGTATCAACACTAGGGGGTACACCGGGGAGCTGTTTTTT. This encodes CASSINTRGYTGELFF.

This clonotype showed up many times. V gene TRBV24-1 combines with J gene TRBJ2-2; D ambiguous. CDR3 size: 13 residues. V was pared by 0 bases and J by 5 bases, with 3 bases between. Germline-derived CDR1 and CDR2 are KGHDR and SFDVKD. The CDR3 DNA is TGTGCCACCAGTGATTTGCCGACCGGGGAGCTGTTTTTT. The encoded protein is CATSDLPTGELFF.

At least ten counts were recorded for this clonotype. The chain recombines TRBV5-1 with TRBJ1-1; D ambiguous. Germline V CDR1 and CDR2: SGHRS, YFSETQ. V lost 4 bases, J lost 1 base, and 14 bases lay in between. The CDR3 extends over 15 amino acids. CDR3 bases: TGCGCCAGCAGCCCCCTGTCGGGTCAGAACACTGAAGCTTTCTTT. Translated, it gives CASSPLSGQNTEAFF.

This clonotype was detected ten times or more. The V and J genes are TRBV11-2 and TRBJ2-2; 7 bases are a match to TRBD1. The CDR3 loop spans 16 amino acids. CDR1 and CDR2 from the germline V gene are SGHAT and FQNNGV. The ends lost 5 bases at V and 1 base at J; junction bases unmatched: 7. The DNA for the CDR3 is TGTGCCAGCAGCCACTCCGGGACAGAGAACACCGGGGAGCTGTTTTTT. It codes for CASSHSGTENTGELFF. Together with reference TRBV11-2 and TRBJ2-2, the CDR3 gives the full variable domain: EAGVAQSPRYKIIEKRQSVAFWCNPISGHATLYWYQQILGQGPKLLIQFQNNGVVDDSQLPKDRFSAERLKGVDSTLKIQPAKLEDSAVYLCASSHSGTENTGELFFGEGSRLTVL.

V is TRBV7-2 and J is TRBJ2-7; possible D gene TRBD1, 6 bases. The CDR3 sequence is 15 residues long. CDR1 and CDR2 (germline): SGHTA, FQGNSA. V lost 5 bases and J 1 base, leaving 15 bases between the germline ends. The chain's CDR3 is CASSPTGWASYEQYF. The CDR3 DNA reads TGTGCCAGCAGCCCCACAGGGTGGGCATCCTACGAGCAGTACTTC.

Ten or more counts support this clonotype. The genes are TRBV21-1 and TRBJ2-1; the D call of TRBD2 is as the table states it, not checked on the DNA. TRBV21-1 is listed as a pseudogene. The CDR3 loop spans 16 amino acids. Here the CDR3 reads CASSTYTSGNYNEQFF. In DNA, the CDR3 is TGTGCCAGCAGCACTTACACTAGCGGGAATTACAATGAGCAGTTCTTC.

The sample holds many counts of this clonotype. This chain uses TRBV12-3 or TRBV12-4 with TRBJ2-3; the match to TRBD2 covers 13 bases. The CDR3 spans 16 residues. V lost 5 bases and J lost 5; bases outside the gene matches: 7. The DNA for the CDR3 is TGTGCCAGCAGTCCTGGACTAGCGGGGGTTCAAGATACGCAGTATTTT. This translates into CASSPGLAGVQDTQYF.

This clonotype showed up many times. The junction and the germline gene differ at one end; a read error may be behind it. V usage is TRBV5-6 and J usage is TRBJ1-1; D remains unclear. Germline CDR1 SGHDT, CDR2 YYEEEE. The CDR3 totals 15 residues. The CDR3 sequence is CASTLRPPSLTEAFF. CDR3 coding DNA: TGTGCCAGCACCTTGAGGCCACCTTCGCTCACTGAAGCTTTCTTT. Looking up the rest from reference TRBV5-6 and TRBJ1-1 gives the full variable domain: DAGVTQSPTHLIKTRGQQVTLRCSPKSGHDTVSWYQQALGQGPQFIFQYYEEEERQRGNFPDRFSGHQFPNYSSELNVNALLLGDSALYLCASTLRPPSLTEAFFGQGTRLTVV.

This clonotype was found many times. The chain couples TRBV5-6 to TRBJ1-1; D might be TRBD1 (5 bases). The CDR3 sequence is 14 residues long. Trimming took 6 bases from V and 6 from J, leaving 18 bases between them. Germline CDR1 and CDR2: SGHDT and YYEEEE. In nucleotides, the CDR3 is TGTGCCAGCATCCCGGACATGGGCGAGGCTGAAGCTTTCTTT. Translation: CASIPDMGEAEAFF.

The V gene is TRBV7-2, the J gene TRBJ2-1; a possible D gene is TRBD1 (6 bases). Trimming left V 4 bases short and J 7 bases short, with 20 bases between. Looked up from germline, CDR1 is SGHTA and CDR2 is FQGNSA. The CDR3 sequence is 16 residues long. The CDR3 spells CASSSRGDRRVNEQFF. CDR3 in DNA: TGTGCCAGCAGCTCACGGGGAGACAGGCGTGTTAATGAGCAGTTCTTC.

Note on this clonotype: The germline gene is not matched at one end of the junction; a read error may be the cause. The rearrangement links TRBV20-1 to TRBJ1-2, with a weak D call TRBD1 (6 bases). The CDR3 is 19 residues long. The germline gives CDR1 DFQATT, CDR2 SNEGSKA (reference sequence). The CDR3 reads CCASHDLSGTPTTNYGYTF. DNA of the CDR3: TGCTGTGCTAGCCACGATTTGTCCGGGACACCCACAACTAACTATGGCTACACCTTC.

This clonotype appeared many times. The V gene is TRBV7-2, the J gene TRBJ2-4; maybe TRBD1 (6 bases). From germline, CDR1 is SGHTA and CDR2 FQGNSA. The V end lost 6 bases, the J end lost 6 bases, and 15 bases lay between the germline ends. The CDR3 sequence is 14 residues long. For the CDR3, the DNA is TGTGCCAGCAGTCGGGACATAGATCGAAACATTCAGTACTTC. Translation gives CASSRDIDRNIQYF.

In regard to this clonotype: A read error is possible here, since a much larger clone lies one base away. The CDR3 DNA reads as TGTGCCAGCAGTCCTCCTCTGGGTGATACGCAGTATTTT. Translated: CASSPPLGDTQYF. This chain links TRBV6-2 or TRBV6-3 with TRBJ2-3, with no clear D. This CDR3 comprises 13 residues. Trimming took 5 bases from V and 6 from J, leaving 12 bases between them. Germline values: CDR1 MNHEY, CDR2 SVGEGT.

The chain uses TRBV29-1 and TRBJ2-3; TRBD1 matches at 7 bases. V was clipped by 5 bases and J by 3 bases; unmatched bases: 8. CDR1 and CDR2 from the germline V gene are SQVTM and ANQGSEA. The CDR3 spans 14 residues. The chain's CDR3 is CSVWGRGFTDTQYF. CDR3 coding DNA: TGCAGCGTTTGGGGCAGGGGGTTTACAGATACGCAGTATTTT.

The table lists this clonotype with many counts. The chain employs TRBV15 and TRBJ2-4; TRBD1 matches 9 bases. This CDR3 is 16 amino acids long. Trimming took 5 bases from V and 1 from J; bases not matched to a gene: 6. The germline V gene has CDR1 LNHNV and CDR2 YYDKDF (reference sequence). The CDR3 spells CATSEHRGRAKNIQYF. The CDR3, as DNA: TGTGCCACCAGCGAACACAGGGGGCGCGCCAAAAACATTCAGTACTTC.

Ten or more counts support this clonotype. The chain combines TRBV7-2 with TRBJ2-1, with 8 positions matching TRBD2. J lost 5 bases, V lost 5 bases, and 5 bases had no gene match. Germline CDR1 reads SGHTA; CDR2 reads FQGNSA. CDR3 length: 14 amino acids. This CDR3 reads CASSLTSAHNEQFF. The CDR3 DNA sequence: TGTGCCAGCAGCCTGACTAGCGCACACAATGAGCAGTTCTTC.

This clonotype was detected ten times or more. The chain employs TRBV5-1 and TRBJ2-7; TRBD2 matches 8 bases. This CDR3 region has 17 residues. Germline CDR1 SGHRS, CDR2 YFSETQ. The V and J ends lost 0 bases and 1 base, in that order; junction bases with no gene match: 9. DNA of the CDR3: TGCGCCAGCAGCTTGGCCATAAGCGGGAGAAGGTCCTACGAGCAGTACTTC. This gives the protein CASSLAISGRRSYEQYF.

This clonotype came up many times. V usage is TRBV29-1 and J usage is TRBJ1-1; no reliable D call. This CDR3 has 14 amino acids. Per the germline V gene, CDR1 is SQVTM and CDR2 is ANQGSEA. Trimming took 1 base from V and 2 from J, leaving 11 bases between them. The CDR3 reads CSVEGGSGNTEAFF. CDR3 coding DNA: TGCAGCGTTGAAGGGGGTAGCGGCAACACTGAAGCTTTCTTT.

In this sample, this clonotype turned up a few times. The chain combines TRBV6-2 or TRBV6-3 with TRBJ1-5; no firm D call. Trimming took off 4 bases at V and 9 bases at J, with 7 bases between the two ends. CDR3 length equals 11 residues. CDR1 is MNHEY and CDR2 is SVGEGT in the germline V gene. The CDR3 sequence: CASSSGRPQHF. The CDR3 nucleotides read TGTGCCAGCAGTTCGGGCCGGCCCCAGCATTTT.

This clonotype was counted at least ten times. The V gene is TRBV10-3, the J gene TRBJ2-1; D perhaps matches TRBD2 (6 bases). With 6 bases removed from V and 7 bases from J, the gap between germline ends came to 25 bases. The CDR3 covers 17 residues. The germline CDR1 and CDR2 sequences are ENHRY and SYGVKD. The CDR3 nucleotides read TGTGCCATCAGCTCGCAGCCGGGGGTTGCAGGTTTAAATGAGCAGTTCTTC. It translates to CAISSQPGVAGLNEQFF.

This clonotype was recorded many times. V and J are TRBV6-5 and TRBJ2-1; no definite D call. The V gene lost 8 bases and the J gene lost 4 bases, with 12 bases spanning the gap. This CDR3 is built from 13 residues. Germline lookup yields CDR1 MNHEY and CDR2 SVGAGI. CDR3 protein: CASLGRPYNEQFF. CDR3 nucleotides: TGTGCCAGCTTAGGACGGCCGTACAATGAGCAGTTCTTC.

This clonotype was observed many times. This rearrangement joins TRBV24-1 to TRBJ1-5, with 8 bases that match TRBD1. Germline loops: CDR1 KGHDR, CDR2 SFDVKD. CDR3 size: 13 residues. Unmatched junction bases numbered 4, after V lost 9 bases and J lost 4 bases. In DNA form, the CDR3 reads TGTGCCACCCGACAGGGGCAGAATCAGCCCCAGCATTTT. This translates into CATRQGQNQPQHF.

This clonotype showed up just a few times. The gene calls are TRBV5-1 and TRBJ2-7; 16 bases map to TRBD2. Germline V lookup: CDR1 SGHRS, CDR2 YFSETQ. CDR3 length: 16 residues. The junction had 7 bases not matched to a gene; V was cut back by 4 bases and J by 6 bases. The chain's CDR3 is CASSMGLAGGPIEQYF. The CDR3 bases are TGCGCCAGCAGCATGGGACTAGCGGGAGGGCCGATCGAGCAGTACTTC.

This clonotype was recorded many times. The rearrangement joins TRBV6-1 to TRBJ2-7, with 11 bases matching TRBD2. V was clipped by 5 bases and J by 4 bases; unmatched bases: 7. CDR3 length: 15 amino acids. Germline V gene sequence: CDR1 MNHNS, CDR2 SASEGT. CDR3 amino acids: CASSRGLAEYYEQYF. DNA of the CDR3: TGTGCCAGCAGTCGGGGACTAGCGGAGTATTACGAGCAGTACTTC.